The 27 T cell receptor beta chains reported below all come from one sample, sequenced in a study of regulatory T cells in long-lasting Graves disease. Time point meaning: newly diagnosed GD, antithyroid drugs for less than 3 months. From RNA extracted from PBMCs, the TCR library was made. To make TCR beta libraries, researchers used iRepertoire HTBI primers and Arm-PCR of CDR3 regions. MiXCR, run by TCRdb on the multiplex PCR reads, gives a single entry per CDR3 protein. Of around 450,000 distinct CDR3 sequences detected, 15% appear once; the ten largest clones hold 7.8%. These records were also assigned to another study, of T cells in Graves' hyperthyroidism and ophthalmopathy.

The sequences come from peripheral blood mononuclear cells (PBMCs), collected at new diagnosis, from a patient treated with antithyroid drugs. These receptors came from a woman aged 40 to 50 with Graves disease.

This clonotype was seen only once. The J gene is TRBJ2-4, the V gene TRBV29-1; D might be TRBD2 (6 bases). Germline-derived CDR1 and CDR2 are SQVTM and ANQGSEA. V lost 3 bases to trimming and J lost 4 bases, with 10 bases between them. This CDR3 comprises 13 residues. The CDR3 is CSVEPGLKNIQYF. CDR3 nucleotides: TGCAGCGTTGAGCCGGGACTTAAAAACATTCAGTACTTC. Supplemented by reference TRBV29-1 and TRBJ2-4, the full variable domain reads SAVISQKPSRDICQRGTSLTIQCQVDSQVTMMFWYRQQPGQSLTLIATANQGSEATYESGFVIDKFPISRPNLTFSTLTVSNMSPEDSSIYLCSVEPGLKNIQYFGAGTRLSVL.

The table lists this clonotype with a few counts. Germline is not matched at one junction end, which may reflect a read error. The V gene is TRBV11-2, the J gene TRBJ2-2; 9 positions match TRBD2. CDR3 length equals 16 residues. CDR1 is SGHAT and CDR2 is FQNNGV in the germline V gene. CDR3 DNA sequence: TGCGCCAGCAGCCCCACCCCTCTAGCGGGGACCGGGGAGCTGTTTTTT. Its translation: CASSPTPLAGTGELFF.

This clonotype has ten or more counts. The chain joins TRBV28 to TRBJ2-5, with 10 bases that match TRBD2. Per the germline V gene, CDR1 is MDHEN and CDR2 is SYDVKM. Trimming removed 5 bases from V and 3 bases from J; junction bases left unmatched: 15. The CDR3 is 18 amino acids. The CDR3 nucleotides are TGTGCCAGCAGTCCCCAGGGGCTAGCGGGAGAGGTGAAAGAGACCCAGTACTTC. As protein: CASSPQGLAGEVKETQYF.

A word on this clonotype: A much more abundant neighbour one base away suggests this may be a read error. This rearrangement joins TRBV11-1 to TRBJ2-1, with 11 bases lining up with TRBD2. The germline CDR1 and CDR2 sequences are SGHAT and FQDESV (reference sequence). This CDR3 contains 14 residues. The DNA for the CDR3 is TGTGCCAGCAGCCTAGCGGGAGGCCCTAAATTACAGTTCTTC. Translation: CASSLAGGPKLQFF.

The chain employs TRBV5-1 and TRBJ1-6; weak D call: TRBD1 (5 bases). V was pared by 4 bases and J by 8 bases, with 10 bases between. CDR1 and CDR2 (germline): SGHRS, YFSETQ. The CDR3 has 13 amino acids. The chain's CDR3 is CASSPDIHSPLHF. DNA of the CDR3: TGCGCCAGCAGCCCGGACATTCATTCACCCCTCCACTTT. Together with reference TRBV5-1 and TRBJ1-6, the CDR3 gives the full variable domain: KAGVTQTPRYLIKTRGQQVTLSCSPISGHRSVSWYQQTPGQGLQFLFEYFSETQRNKGNFPGRFSGRQFSNSRSEMNVSTLELGDSALYLCASSPDIHSPLHFGNGTRLTVT.

Concerning this clonotype itself: A read error may explain this, as a much larger clone is one base away. The chain employs TRBV28 and TRBJ1-5, with D tentatively TRBD1 (6 bases). CDR1 is MDHEN, CDR2 SYDVKM, per germline. This CDR3 contains 14 residues. The CDR3 DNA is TGTGCCAGCAATCTGGACAGCGTAAATCGGCCCCAGCATTTT. Its translation: CASNLDSVNRPQHF.

This clonotype was recorded at least ten times. The chain joins TRBV15 to TRBJ1-1; D perhaps matches TRBD1 (6 bases). CDR1 is LNHNV, CDR2 YYDKDF, per germline (reference sequence). The CDR3 covers 13 residues. V shed 5 bases and J shed 0 bases, with 7 bases lying between them. The chain's CDR3 is CATSDRMNTEAFF. CDR3 sequence (DNA): TGTGCCACCAGCGACAGGATGAACACTGAAGCTTTCTTT.

This clonotype was counted ten times or more. This CDR3 is CASSLMREPNTGELFF. The CDR3 nucleotides read TGTGCCAGCAGCTTGATGCGGGAGCCGAACACCGGGGAGCTGTTTTTT. The chain couples TRBV11-2 to TRBJ2-2; 7 positions match TRBD2. The CDR3 contains 16 residues. Trimming took 3 bases from V and 0 from J; bases not matched to a gene: 4. Germline V gene lookup returns CDR1 SGHAT and CDR2 FQNNGV.

This clonotype was counted only a few times. CDR3: CASSPGTSETGSYEQYF. The CDR3 bases are TGTGCCAGCAGCCCCGGGACTAGCGAAACGGGGTCCTACGAGCAGTACTTC. The V call is TRBV9, the J call TRBJ2-7, with 10 bases matching TRBD2. This CDR3 has 17 amino acids. The V segment lost 4 bases and the J segment 1 base; nucleotides outside the gene matches: 11. Germline V CDR1 and CDR2: SGDLS, YYNGEE.

This clonotype came up many times. This chain joins TRBV11-2 and TRBJ2-1; the match to TRBD2 covers 9 bases. J gave up 12 bases and V 5 bases, and 8 bases lay outside the gene matches. Germline loops: CDR1 SGHAT, CDR2 FQNNGV. The CDR3 has 13 residues. The CDR3, as DNA: TGTGCCAGCAGCACACTCCTAGCGGGAATGCAGTTCTTC. Amino acid sequence: CASSTLLAGMQFF.

This clonotype was observed at least ten times. V and J are TRBV12-3 or TRBV12-4 and TRBJ2-7, with a tentative D call TRBD2 (6 bases). The CDR3 is 13 residues long. V was pared by 7 bases and J by 5 bases, with 15 bases between. CDR3 sequence (DNA): TGTGCCAGCACCCAGCGGAGGGACGACGAGCAGTACTTC. Its protein product is CASTQRRDDEQYF.

In its sample, this clonotype was seen many times. The chain uses TRBV20-1 and TRBJ2-2, with D hard to call. Between the trimmed V and J ends, which lost 5 bases and 7 bases, there was a span of 11 bases. This CDR3 region has 12 residues. Germline assignment: CDR1 DFQATT and CDR2 SNEGSKA (reference sequence). The CDR3 DNA reads TGCAGTGCTCGGATTATAGACGGGGAGCTGTTTTTT. This encodes CSARIIDGELFF.

Many counts were recorded for this clonotype. The J gene is TRBJ2-1, the V gene TRBV11-3; D is unclear. The germline V gene has CDR1 SGHNT and CDR2 YENEEA. V lost 5 bases and J lost 4, with 6 bases in between. The CDR3 consists of 12 residues. In DNA, the CDR3 is TGTGCCAGCAGCGCGGCTTACAATGAGCAGTTCTTC. It encodes CASSAAYNEQFF.

This clonotype has at least ten counts. CDR3 residues: CVTQGNYGYTF. The CDR3 bases are TGTGTAACTCAGGGGAACTATGGCTACACCTTC. The V gene is TRBV28, the J gene TRBJ1-2, with D possibly being TRBD1 (6 bases). The germline gives CDR1 MDHEN, CDR2 SYDVKM. The CDR3 sequence is 11 residues long.

This clonotype occurred many times. The V and J genes are TRBV29-1 and TRBJ2-5; 12 bases are shared with TRBD2. V gave up 6 bases and J gave up 5 bases; unmatched junction bases: 13. The germline V gene encodes CDR1 SQVTM and CDR2 ANQGSEA. The CDR3 extends over 16 amino acids. The CDR3 nucleotides read TGCAGCGTCTGGACCCTGACTAGCGGGAGAACGGAGACCCAGTACTTC. It codes for CSVWTLTSGRTETQYF.

In its sample, this clonotype was seen many times. The V call is TRBV19, the J call TRBJ2-1, with a tentative D call TRBD2 (6 bases). Trimming removed 4 bases at V and 7 bases at J, with 11 bases between. The CDR3 totals 13 residues. Germline CDR1 is LNHDA and CDR2 is SQIVND (reference sequence). The CDR3 bases are TGTGCCAGTAGTAGGCGGGGAGAAAATGAGCAGTTCTTC. As protein: CASSRRGENEQFF. Filled out from reference TRBV19 and TRBJ2-1, the complete variable domain reads DGGITQSPKYLFRKEGQNVTLSCEQNLNHDAMYWYRQDPGQGLRLIYYSQIVNDFQKGDIAEGYSVSREKKESFPLTVTSAQKNPTAFYLCASSRRGENEQFFGPGTRLTVL.

This clonotype has only a few counts. V is TRBV20-1 and J is TRBJ2-3; possible D gene TRBD2, 8 bases. Trimming cost V 3 bases and J 3 bases, with 28 bases left between them. The CDR3 extends over 19 amino acids. Germline CDR1 reads DFQATT; CDR2 reads SNEGSKA (reference sequence). The CDR3 bases are TGCAGTGCTAGCCCCAGGGGGACTAGAGTCCTACCGGAAACAGATACGCAGTATTTT. It yields the protein CSASPRGTRVLPETDTQYF.

At least ten counts were recorded for this clonotype. The chain uses TRBV6-2 or TRBV6-3 and TRBJ1-6; D not certain. Between the trimmed V and J ends, which lost 5 bases and 6 bases, there was a span of 11 bases. Germline lookup yields CDR1 MNHEY and CDR2 SVGEGT. This CDR3 spans 14 amino acids. CDR3 DNA sequence: TGTGCCAGCAGTGGACGGAGCCTTAATTCACCCCTCCACTTT. Translated: CASSGRSLNSPLHF.

V is TRBV24-1 and J is TRBJ1-1; the match to TRBD1 covers 8 bases. V trimming: 3 bases; J trimming: 4 bases; junction bases outside the gene matches: 18. Germline CDR1 reads KGHDR; CDR2 reads SFDVKD. The CDR3 totals 19 residues. The DNA of the CDR3 is TGTGCCACCAGTGATCGGACAATCGACAGGGGTTTGGCCGGCACTGAAGCTTTCTTT. This sequence encodes CATSDRTIDRGLAGTEAFF.

This clonotype was seen many times. The rearrangement joins TRBV11-3 to TRBJ1-2, with D hard to call. Trimming stripped 5 bases from V and 4 bases from J, with 8 bases between. The germline gives CDR1 SGHNT, CDR2 YENEEA. This CDR3 spans 12 amino acids. The CDR3 here is CASSGQSYGYTF. CDR3 nucleotides: TGTGCCAGCAGCGGGCAGTCCTATGGCTACACCTTC. Based on the CDR3 plus reference TRBV11-3 and TRBJ1-2, the full variable domain is EAGVVQSPRYKIIEKKQPVAFWCNPISGHNTLYWYLQNLGQGPELLIRYENEEAVDDSQLPKDRFSAERLKGVDSTLKIQPAELGDSAVYLCASSGQSYGYTFGSGTRLTVV.

This clonotype showed up many times. The rearrangement links TRBV7-9 to TRBJ2-7; TRBD1 might be the D (6 bases). Germline assignment: CDR1 SEHNR and CDR2 FQNEAQ (reference sequence). CDR3 length equals 14 residues. V gave up 4 bases and J gave up 0 bases, with 10 bases separating them. As DNA, the CDR3 is TGTGCCAGCAGCTCACAGGGAAACTCCTACGAGCAGTACTTC. This translates into CASSSQGNSYEQYF.

This clonotype was counted ten times or more. The rearrangement uses TRBV15 and TRBJ2-3; unclear D gene. The CDR3 extends over 12 amino acids. Trimming removed 0 bases at V and 2 bases at J, with 0 bases between. The germline CDR1 and CDR2 sequences are LNHNV and YYDKDF (reference sequence). CDR3 sequence reads: CATSRDTDTQYF. In DNA form, the CDR3 reads TGTGCCACCAGCAGAGACACAGATACGCAGTATTTT.

This clonotype was picked up a small number of times. This chain uses TRBV12-3 or TRBV12-4 with TRBJ2-4; maybe TRBD1 (5 bases). The CDR3 length is 12 residues. With 3 bases removed from V and 15 bases from J, the gap between germline ends came to 15 bases. The CDR3: CASSFTGNDPYF. CDR3 sequence (DNA): TGTGCCAGCAGTTTTACAGGCAACGACCCGTACTTC.

This clonotype was counted between two and nine times. V and J are TRBV6-2 or TRBV6-3 and TRBJ1-5; TRBD1 matches 10 bases. The CDR3 consists of 18 residues. In germline, CDR1 is MNHEY, CDR2 SVGEGT. V trimming: 11 bases; J trimming: 1 base; junction bases outside the gene matches: 17. The CDR3 sequence is CAARSRDRGQGSNQPQHF. CDR3 coding DNA: TGTGCCGCGAGATCTAGAGACAGGGGGCAAGGGAGCAATCAGCCCCAGCATTTT.

The CDR3 DNA reads TGCGCCAGCATGAGTCTGGCGGGAGACGAGCAGTACTTC. Its translation: CASMSLAGDEQYF. The rearrangement joins TRBV5-1 to TRBJ2-7; 7 bases map to TRBD2. The ends lost 6 bases at V and 5 bases at J; junction bases unmatched: 8. From germline, CDR1 is SGHRS and CDR2 YFSETQ. The CDR3 length is 13 residues.

V gene TRBV5-4 combines with J gene TRBJ2-6; unclear D gene. CDR1 SGHNT and CDR2 YYREEE come from the germline V gene (reference sequence). This CDR3 region has 16 residues. Deletions cut 0 bases from V and 0 bases from J, with 7 bases between. The CDR3 coding sequence is TGTGCCAGCAGCTTGGCCCAGTTCTCTGGGGCCAACGTCCTGACTTTC. Amino acids: CASSLAQFSGANVLTF.

This clonotype has ten or more counts. This chain uses TRBV5-1 with TRBJ2-1; 9 nucleotides agree with TRBD2. Germline CDR1 is SGHRS and CDR2 is YFSETQ. The CDR3 runs 17 residues. V trimming: 4 bases; J trimming: 0 bases; junction bases outside the gene matches: 8. The CDR3 nucleotides are TGCGCCAGCAGCGAGGGGACTAGCCAAAGCTCCTACAATGAGCAGTTCTTC. This codes for CASSEGTSQSSYNEQFF.